One sample yielded the 6 T cell receptor beta chains listed below, sequenced in a study of cytomegalovirus exposure and HLA in healthy donors. Primers included in the PCR were 60 Vbeta and 13 Jbeta primers. Profiling relied on immunoSEQ multiplex PCR, and the TCRdb table lists in-frame clones only, not all of them. The sample carries 150,000 to 200,000 clones, 79% recorded once. The source material was PBMCs. The receptor source for this set is a woman aged 40 to 55 in good health and CMV-seronegative.

The chain carries TRBV29-1 and TRBJ2-5, with 7 nucleotides matching TRBD1. Losses at the gene ends were 5 bases for V and 4 bases for J; bases not matched to a gene: 7. Looked up from germline, CDR1 is SQVTM and CDR2 is ANQGSEA. The CDR3 is 13 amino acids. The CDR3 nucleotides are TGCAGCGTTAGAAGGGACAGCTTAGAGACCCAGTACTTC. Amino acids: CSVRRDSLETQYF. Using reference TRBV29-1 and TRBJ2-5 for the parts outside the CDR3, the full variable domain is SAVISQKPSRDICQRGTSLTIQCQVDSQVTMMFWYRQQPGQSLTLIATANQGSEATYESGFVIDKFPISRPNLTFSTLTVSNMSPEDSSIYLCSVRRDSLETQYFGPGTRLLVL.

This clone has just a few counts. The chain carries TRBV4-2 and TRBJ2-7; D unresolved. Trimming pared 0 bases from V and 6 bases from J, leaving 9 bases between. This CDR3 spans 13 amino acids. CDR1 is LGHNA, CDR2 YNFKEQ, per germline. CDR3 in amino acids: CASSQDTPREQYF. DNA for the CDR3: TGTGCCAGCAGCCAAGACACACCACGCGAGCAGTACTTC.

J is TRBJ1-4 and V is TRBV19, with a tentative D call TRBD1 (5 bases). The CDR3 length is 16 residues. V lost 3 bases to trimming and J lost 10 bases, with 21 bases between them. CDR1 and CDR2 from the germline V gene are LNHDA and SQIVND (reference sequence). The DNA of the CDR3 is TGTGCCAGTAGTATTCCCTCGACGGGGGGTGGAGGAAAACTGTTTTTT. It translates to CASSIPSTGGGGKLFF.

V usage is TRBV2 and J usage is TRBJ2-5; D unresolved. V lost 8 bases and J 5 bases, leaving 9 bases between the germline ends. The V gene's germline CDR1 is SNHLY and CDR2 FYNNEI. CDR3 length: 11 residues. The CDR3: CASRWAETQYF. The DNA for the CDR3 is TGTGCCAGCCGATGGGCCGAGACCCAGTACTTC.

V gene TRBV7-8 combines with J gene TRBJ1-3; D unclear. Germline V lookup: CDR1 SGHVS, CDR2 FQNEAQ. The CDR3 is made up of 16 amino acids. V lost 5 bases, J lost 2 bases, and 16 bases lay in between. DNA of the CDR3: TGTGCCAGCAGCATTAATCCGGGAACAACTGGAAACACCATATATTTT. It specifies CASSINPGTTGNTIYF.

The J gene is TRBJ2-3, the V gene TRBV15, with 9 bases that match TRBD2. J was trimmed by 6 bases and V by 8 bases; bases with no gene match: 9. This CDR3 comprises 14 residues. Germline CDR1 and CDR2: LNHNV and YYDKDF (reference sequence). The DNA of the CDR3 is TGTGCCACCTCCACGCGGGGGGGTGGTGATACGCAGTATTTT. Translated: CATSTRGGGDTQYF.